The present entry profiles one TCR beta chain with its context. Its antigen remains unknown. V trimming: 5 bases; J trimming: 1 base; junction bases outside the gene matches: 8. The length of the CDR3 is 16 residues. Germline assignment: CDR1 SGHAT and CDR2 FQNNGV. Time point described: sample taken at primary tumor resection. Whole RNA came from tumor, nontumor lung or frozen PBMC and was sequenced without being sorted. The sample comes from a study of spatial heterogeneity in lung cancer. Regarding the study as a whole: Ubiquitous expanded tumor TCRs were seen in blood more at resection than at follow-up.

TCRdb analysed the 5' RACE reads with MiXCR anew, one entry per CDR3 protein. The data hold more than 75,000 distinct CDR3 sequences, with about 12% observed a single time. The sequence derives from a male donor with early-stage non-small cell lung cancer. The sample consisted of PBMCs, taken at surgery. The chain carries TRBV11-2 and TRBJ2-5; 9 nucleotides line up with TRBD2. The CDR3, as DNA: TGTGCCAGCAGCCGTAGCGCGGGGGGGTCCCAAGAGACCCAGTACTTC. Translating gives CASSRSAGGSQETQYF.